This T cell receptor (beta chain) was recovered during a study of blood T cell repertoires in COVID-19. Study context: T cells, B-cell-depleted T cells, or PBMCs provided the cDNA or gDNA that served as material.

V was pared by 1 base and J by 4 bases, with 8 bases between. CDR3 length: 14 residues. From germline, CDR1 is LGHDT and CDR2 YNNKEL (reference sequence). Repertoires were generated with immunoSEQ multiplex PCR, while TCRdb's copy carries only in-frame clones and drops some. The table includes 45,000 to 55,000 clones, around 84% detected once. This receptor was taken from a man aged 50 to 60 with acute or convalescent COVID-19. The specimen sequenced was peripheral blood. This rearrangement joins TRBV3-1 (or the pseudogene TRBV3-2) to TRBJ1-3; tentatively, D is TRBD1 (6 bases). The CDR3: CASSQGGGGNTIYF. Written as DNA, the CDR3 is TGTGCCAGCAGCCAAGGGGGGGGCGGAAACACCATATATTTT.